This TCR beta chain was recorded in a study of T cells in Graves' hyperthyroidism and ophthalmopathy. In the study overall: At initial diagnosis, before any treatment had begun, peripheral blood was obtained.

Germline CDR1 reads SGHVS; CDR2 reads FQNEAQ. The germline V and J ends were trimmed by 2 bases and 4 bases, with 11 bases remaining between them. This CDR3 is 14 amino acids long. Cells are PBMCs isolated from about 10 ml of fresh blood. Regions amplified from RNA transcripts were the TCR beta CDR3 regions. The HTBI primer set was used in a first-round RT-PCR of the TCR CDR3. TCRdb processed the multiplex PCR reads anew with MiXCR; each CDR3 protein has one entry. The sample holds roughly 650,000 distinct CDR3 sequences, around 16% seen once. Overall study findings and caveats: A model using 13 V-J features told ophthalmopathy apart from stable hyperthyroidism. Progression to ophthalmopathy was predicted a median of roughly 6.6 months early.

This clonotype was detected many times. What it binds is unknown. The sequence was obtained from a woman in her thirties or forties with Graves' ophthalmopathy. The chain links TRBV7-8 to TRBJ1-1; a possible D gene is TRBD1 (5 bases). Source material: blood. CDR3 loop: CASSLIAGGTEAFF. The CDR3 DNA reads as TGTGCCAGCAGCTTAATTGCCGGGGGCACTGAAGCTTTCTTT.